This T cell receptor (beta chain) comes out of a study of cytomegalovirus exposure and HLA in healthy donors. Study results and limitations: Analysis was carried out at a later point, and it linked a missense DCLRE1C variant to TCR beta V- and J-gene trimming. Presence/absence analyses took donor sequencing depth as roughly uniform. The analysis excluded some indistinguishable V segments, including TRBV6-2 and TRBV6-3.

The V end was cut by 4 bases, the J end by 4 bases, with 18 bases between. This CDR3 contains 15 residues. In germline, CDR1 is SGDLS, CDR2 YYNGEE. PCR involved 60 Vbeta and 13 Jbeta primers. Sequencing was performed with immunoSEQ multiplex PCR; in TCRdb, only in-frame clones are kept and a portion is missing. The table lists 100,000 to 150,000 clones, about 80% of them singletons, with about 2% in the top ten. Concerning this clone itself: Antigen: not known.

Specimen: PBMCs. V and J are TRBV9 and TRBJ2-7, with D perhaps TRBD2 (7 bases). The receptor was derived from a man aged 18 to 29 in good health and CMV-seronegative. The CDR3 nucleotides are TGTGCCAGCAGCTTAGGGGGGCAGCGGGGTTACGAGCAGTACTTC. Translation gives CASSLGGQRGYEQYF. Using reference TRBV9 and TRBJ2-7 for the parts outside the CDR3, the full variable domain is DSGVTQTPKHLITATGQRVTLRCSPRSGDLSVYWYQQSLDQGLQFLIQYYNGEERAKGNILERFSAQQFPDLHSELNLSSLELGDSALYFCASSLGGQRGYEQYFGPGTRLTVT.